This T cell receptor (beta chain) was sequenced for a study of human T cells and chemical hapten exposure. This clonotype was recorded a few times. The library labeled individual cDNA molecules by adding unique molecular identifiers to them. Per the original methods: Across samples, TCR counts had a median of about 100,000 and ranged from about 20,000 to 750,000. Each CDR3 protein is one row after TCRdb ran MiXCR on the RACE reads. For this entry, the V and J calls and clone size follow TCRdb and not the study's own pipeline. The sample lists 65,000 to 80,000 distinct CDR3 sequences, about 8.7% occurring once. As for time point: healthy volunteer bleed at 6 weeks. Unfractionated whole blood was the source from which total RNA was extracted. V dropped 1 base and J dropped 2 bases, with 12 bases sitting between them. The germline V gene encodes CDR1 SNHLY and CDR2 FYNNEI. The CDR3 has 15 amino acids.

The rearrangement joins TRBV2 to TRBJ2-7, with D maybe TRBD1 (6 bases). This TCR was sampled from a male donor in good health. Some clones in this sample may be carry-over from other donors' samples. Sequencing input: whole blood. DNA of the CDR3: TGTGCCAGCAGTGAAGAGGGCAGGGGCACCTACGAGCAGTACTTC. Residues: CASSEEGRGTYEQYF. Together with reference TRBV2 and TRBJ2-7, the CDR3 gives the full variable domain: EPEVTQTPSHQVTQMGQEVILRCVPISNHLYFYWYRQILGQKVEFLVSFYNNEISEKSEIFDDQFSVERPDGSNFTLKIRSTKLEDSAMYFCASSEEGRGTYEQYFGPGTRLTVT.